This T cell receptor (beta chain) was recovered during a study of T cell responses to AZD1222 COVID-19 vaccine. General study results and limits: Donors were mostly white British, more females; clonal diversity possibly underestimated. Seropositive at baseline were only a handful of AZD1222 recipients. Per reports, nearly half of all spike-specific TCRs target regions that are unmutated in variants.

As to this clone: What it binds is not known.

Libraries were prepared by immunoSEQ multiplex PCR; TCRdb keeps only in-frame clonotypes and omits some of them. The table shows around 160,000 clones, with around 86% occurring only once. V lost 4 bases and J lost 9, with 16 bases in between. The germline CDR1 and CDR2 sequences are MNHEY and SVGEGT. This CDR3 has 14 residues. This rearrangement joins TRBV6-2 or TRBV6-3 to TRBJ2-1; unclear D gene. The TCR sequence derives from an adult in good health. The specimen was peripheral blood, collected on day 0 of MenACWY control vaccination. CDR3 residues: CASSSRPPRPEQFF. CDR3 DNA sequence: TGTGCCAGCAGTTCCCGTCCTCCCAGACCTGAGCAGTTCTTC.